The 6 T cell receptor beta chains presented below share a single source sample, sequenced in a study of cytomegalovirus exposure and HLA in healthy donors. Primers: 60 Vbeta forward and 13 Jbeta reverse. Only in-frame clones appear in the TCRdb table, and some are missing; sequencing was by immunoSEQ multiplex PCR. Of approximately 140,000 clones in the sample, more than 55% were seen once. Sample: PBMCs. These receptors all come from a woman aged 55-75 years in good health and CMV-seronegative.

This rearrangement joins TRBV27 to TRBJ1-2, with D hard to call. CDR1 and CDR2 from the germline V gene are MNHEY and SMNVEV (reference sequence). V was clipped by 3 bases and J by 4 bases, with 9 bases between them. The CDR3 consists of 13 residues. The CDR3 coding sequence is TGTGCCAGCAGTTTTGCAGGTGGCTATGGCTACACCTTC. Its translation is CASSFAGGYGYTF.

This rearrangement joins TRBV7-9 to TRBJ2-1, with a possible D match to TRBD2 (6 bases). V gave up 5 bases and J gave up 5 bases, with 13 bases separating them. CDR1 and CDR2 (germline): SEHNR, FQNEAQ (reference sequence). The CDR3 runs 14 residues. CDR3 bases: TGTGCCAGCAGCGACTCGACTAGAAACAATGAGCAGTTCTTC. Its protein is CASSDSTRNNEQFF.

V gene TRBV29-1 combines with J gene TRBJ1-2; possibly TRBD1 for D (6 bases). V was cut by 2 bases and J by 1 base, with 8 bases left in between. Germline CDR1 SQVTM, CDR2 ANQGSEA. This CDR3 has 13 residues. The CDR3 region is CSVENRDNYGYTF. In nucleotides, the CDR3 is TGCAGCGTTGAAAACAGGGATAACTATGGCTACACCTTC.

In nucleotides, the CDR3 is TGTGCCAGCAGTCCGTCTACAGCGGGGATCTCCACAGATACGCAGTATTTT. It is translated as CASSPSTAGISTDTQYF. This chain uses TRBV28 with TRBJ2-3; 7 bases line up with TRBD2. The V gene end was trimmed by 5 bases and the J gene end by 2 bases; junction bases not matched to a gene: 13. This CDR3 is 17 amino acids long. Per the germline V gene, CDR1 is MDHEN and CDR2 is SYDVKM.

This clone was detected once. This CDR3 reads CASSRRGQGRNSPLHF. CDR3 in DNA: TGTGCCAGCAGCCGGCGAGGCCAGGGTAGAAATTCACCCCTCCACTTT. This chain links TRBV25-1 with TRBJ1-6; TRBD1 might be the D (5 bases). Germline CDR1 is MGHDK and CDR2 is SYGVNS. V was pared by 6 bases and J by 7 bases, with 19 bases between. CDR3 size: 16 residues.

This clone was counted a single time. This chain uses TRBV5-4 with TRBJ2-7, with 10 positions matching TRBD2. V dropped 2 bases and J dropped 5; count of bases not matched to a gene: 4. Germline-derived CDR1 and CDR2 are SGHNT and YYREEE (reference sequence). This CDR3 contains 14 residues. For the CDR3, the DNA is TGTGCCAGCAGCTTAAGCGGGAGGGTCGACGAGCAGTACTTC. Translated, it gives CASSLSGRVDEQYF.